This record looks at one T cell receptor beta chain sequence and its context. One junction end disagrees with the germline gene, perhaps due to a read error. The sample originates from a study of cytomegalovirus exposure and HLA in healthy donors. Germline-derived CDR1 and CDR2 are SGHRS and YFSETQ. This CDR3 contains 17 residues. Use of 60 Vbeta and 13 Jbeta primers characterized the PCR. Generated by immunoSEQ multiplex PCR, the TCRdb table keeps only in-frame clones and is missing some. The table has more than 110,000 clones, over 75% seen once. The clonotype originates from a female donor in good health and CMV-seronegative. Sequenced sample: PBMCs. This chain links TRBV5-1 with TRBJ2-5, with TRBD2 identical over 15 bases. CDR3 in amino acids: CASRLPGLAGGQETQYF. CDR3 nucleotides: TGCGCCAGCCGCTTACCGGGACTAGCGGGAGGCCAAGAGACCCAGTACTTC.